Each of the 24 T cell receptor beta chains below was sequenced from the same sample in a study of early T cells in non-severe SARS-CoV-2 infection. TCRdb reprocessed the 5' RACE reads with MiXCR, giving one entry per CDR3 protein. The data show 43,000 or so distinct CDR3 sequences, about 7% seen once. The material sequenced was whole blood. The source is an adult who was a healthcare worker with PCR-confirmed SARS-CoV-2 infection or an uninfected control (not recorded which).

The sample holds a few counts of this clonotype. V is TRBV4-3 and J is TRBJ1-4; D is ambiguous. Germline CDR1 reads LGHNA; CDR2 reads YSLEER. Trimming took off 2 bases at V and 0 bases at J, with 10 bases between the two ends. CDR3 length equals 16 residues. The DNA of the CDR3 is TGCGCCAGCAGCCAATATTTACAGTCAACTAATGAAAAACTGTTTTTT. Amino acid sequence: CASSQYLQSTNEKLFF.

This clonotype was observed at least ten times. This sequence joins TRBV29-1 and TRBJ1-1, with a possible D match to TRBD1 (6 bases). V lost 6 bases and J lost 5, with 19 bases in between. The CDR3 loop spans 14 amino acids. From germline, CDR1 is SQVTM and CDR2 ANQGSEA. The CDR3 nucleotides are TGCAGCGTGGGGGTCGGGGGGCGCCGGACTGAAGCTTTCTTT. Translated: CSVGVGGRRTEAFF.

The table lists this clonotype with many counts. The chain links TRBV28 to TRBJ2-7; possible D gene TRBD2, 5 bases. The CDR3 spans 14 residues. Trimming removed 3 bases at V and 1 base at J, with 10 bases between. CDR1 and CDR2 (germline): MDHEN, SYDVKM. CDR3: CASSFGGRSYEQYF. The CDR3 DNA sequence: TGTGCCAGCAGTTTTGGCGGGCGGTCCTACGAGCAGTACTTC.

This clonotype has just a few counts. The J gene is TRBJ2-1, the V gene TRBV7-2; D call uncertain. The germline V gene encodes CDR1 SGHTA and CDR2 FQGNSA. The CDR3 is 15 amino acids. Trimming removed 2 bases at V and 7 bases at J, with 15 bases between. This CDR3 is CASSLLGSIGNEQFF. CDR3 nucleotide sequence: TGTGCCAGCAGCTTATTGGGTTCAATCGGGAATGAGCAGTTCTTC.

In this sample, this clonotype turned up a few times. CDR3 sequence: CSARNNQPQHF. The CDR3, as DNA: TGCAGTGCTAGAAACAATCAGCCCCAGCATTTT. The chain uses TRBV20-1 and TRBJ1-5; D unresolved. V lost 2 bases, J lost 3 bases, and 2 bases lay in between. The CDR3 runs to 11 residues. The germline V gene has CDR1 DFQATT and CDR2 SNEGSKA (reference sequence).

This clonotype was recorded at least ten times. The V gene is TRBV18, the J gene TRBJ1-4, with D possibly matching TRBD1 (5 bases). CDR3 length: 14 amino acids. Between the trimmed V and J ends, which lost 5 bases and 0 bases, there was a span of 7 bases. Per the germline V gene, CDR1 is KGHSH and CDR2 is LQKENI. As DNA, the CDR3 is TGTGCCAGCTCATTGACAGCAACTAATGAAAAACTGTTTTTT. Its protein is CASSLTATNEKLFF.

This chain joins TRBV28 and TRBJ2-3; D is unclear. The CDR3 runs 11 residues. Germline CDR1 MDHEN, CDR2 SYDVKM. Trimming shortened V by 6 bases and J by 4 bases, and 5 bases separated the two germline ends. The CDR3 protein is CASSEADTQYF. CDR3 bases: TGTGCCAGCAGCGAGGCAGATACGCAGTATTTT.

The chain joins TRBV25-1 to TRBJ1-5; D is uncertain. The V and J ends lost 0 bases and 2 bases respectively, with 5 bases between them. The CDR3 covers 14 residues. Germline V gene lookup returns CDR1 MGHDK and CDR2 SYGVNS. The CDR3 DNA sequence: TGTGCCAGCAGTGAATATGTGGGCAATCAGCCCCAGCATTTT. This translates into CASSEYVGNQPQHF.

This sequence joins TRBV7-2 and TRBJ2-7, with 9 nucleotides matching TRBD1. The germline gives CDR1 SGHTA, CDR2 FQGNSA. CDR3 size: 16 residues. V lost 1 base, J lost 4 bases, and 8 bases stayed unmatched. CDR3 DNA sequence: TGTGCCAGCAGCTTAGGACCGACAGGGGGTCTTTACGAGCAGTACTTC. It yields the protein CASSLGPTGGLYEQYF.

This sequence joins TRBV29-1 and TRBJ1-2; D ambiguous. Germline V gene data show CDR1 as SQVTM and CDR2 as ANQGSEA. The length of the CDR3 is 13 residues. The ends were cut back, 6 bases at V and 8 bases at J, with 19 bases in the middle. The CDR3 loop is CSVVAEQGLGYTF. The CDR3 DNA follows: TGCAGCGTCGTAGCGGAGCAAGGATTGGGCTACACCTTC.

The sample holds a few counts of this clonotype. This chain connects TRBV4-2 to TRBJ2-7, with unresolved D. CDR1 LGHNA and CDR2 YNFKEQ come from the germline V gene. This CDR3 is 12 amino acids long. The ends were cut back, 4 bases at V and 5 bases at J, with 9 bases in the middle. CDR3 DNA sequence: TGTGCCAGCAGCCTCCCGACAAACGAGCAGTACTTC. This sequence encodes CASSLPTNEQYF.

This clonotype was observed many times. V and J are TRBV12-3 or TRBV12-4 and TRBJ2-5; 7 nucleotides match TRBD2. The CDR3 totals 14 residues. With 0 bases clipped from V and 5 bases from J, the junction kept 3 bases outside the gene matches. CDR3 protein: CASSLADGGETQYF. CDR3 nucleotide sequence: TGTGCCAGCAGTTTAGCGGACGGGGGGGAGACCCAGTACTTC.

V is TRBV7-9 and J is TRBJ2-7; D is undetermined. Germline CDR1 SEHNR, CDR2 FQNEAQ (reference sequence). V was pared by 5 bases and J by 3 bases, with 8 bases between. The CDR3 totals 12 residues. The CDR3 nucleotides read TGTGCCAGCAGCAAACACAACTACGAGCAGTACTTC. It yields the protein CASSKHNYEQYF.

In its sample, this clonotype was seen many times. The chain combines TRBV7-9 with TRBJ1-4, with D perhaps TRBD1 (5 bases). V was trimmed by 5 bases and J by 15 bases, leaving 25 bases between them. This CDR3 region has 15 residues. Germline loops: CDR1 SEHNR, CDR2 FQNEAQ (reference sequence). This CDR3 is CASSPELRASGRVFF. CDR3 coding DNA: TGTGCCAGCAGCCCAGAACTCCGGGCTTCAGGGAGAGTGTTTTTT.

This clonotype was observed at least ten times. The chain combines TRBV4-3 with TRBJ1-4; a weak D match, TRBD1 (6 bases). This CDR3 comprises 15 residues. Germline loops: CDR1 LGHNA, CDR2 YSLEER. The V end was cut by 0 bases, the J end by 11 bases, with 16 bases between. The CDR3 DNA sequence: TGCGCCAGCAGCCAAGAAATCGCGACAGGACTCAAACTGTTTTTT. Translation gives CASSQEIATGLKLFF.

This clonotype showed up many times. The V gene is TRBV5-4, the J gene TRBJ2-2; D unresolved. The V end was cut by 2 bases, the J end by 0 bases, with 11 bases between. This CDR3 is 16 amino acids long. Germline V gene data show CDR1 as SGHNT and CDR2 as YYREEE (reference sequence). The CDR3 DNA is TGTGCCAGCAGCTTCCATACGAACTCGAACACCGGGGAGCTGTTTTTT. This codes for CASSFHTNSNTGELFF.

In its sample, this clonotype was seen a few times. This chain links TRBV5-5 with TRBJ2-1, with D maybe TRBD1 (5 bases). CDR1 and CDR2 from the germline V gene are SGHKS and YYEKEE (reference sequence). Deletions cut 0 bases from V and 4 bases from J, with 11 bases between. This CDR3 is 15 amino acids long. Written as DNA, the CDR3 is TGTGCCAGCAGCTTGGATCCAGGGATGTACAATGAGCAGTTCTTC. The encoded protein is CASSLDPGMYNEQFF.

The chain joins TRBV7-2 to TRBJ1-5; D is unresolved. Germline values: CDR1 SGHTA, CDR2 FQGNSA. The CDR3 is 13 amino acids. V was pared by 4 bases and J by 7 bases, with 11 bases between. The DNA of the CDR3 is TGTGCCAGCAGCTCCCGGGTAGAGCAGCCCCAGCATTTT. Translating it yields CASSSRVEQPQHF.

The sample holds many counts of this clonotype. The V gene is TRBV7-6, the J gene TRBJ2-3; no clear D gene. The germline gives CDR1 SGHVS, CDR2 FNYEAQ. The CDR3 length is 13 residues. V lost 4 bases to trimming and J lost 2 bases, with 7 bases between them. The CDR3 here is CASSSTYTDTQYF. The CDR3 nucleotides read TGTGCCAGCAGCTCTACTTACACAGATACGCAGTATTTT.

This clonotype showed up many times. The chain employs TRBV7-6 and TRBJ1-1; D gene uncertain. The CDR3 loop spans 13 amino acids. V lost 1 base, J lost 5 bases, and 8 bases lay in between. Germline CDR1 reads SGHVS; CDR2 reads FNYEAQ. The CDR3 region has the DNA TGTGCCAGCAGCTTAGGACCGGAGACTGAAGCTTTCTTT. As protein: CASSLGPETEAFF.

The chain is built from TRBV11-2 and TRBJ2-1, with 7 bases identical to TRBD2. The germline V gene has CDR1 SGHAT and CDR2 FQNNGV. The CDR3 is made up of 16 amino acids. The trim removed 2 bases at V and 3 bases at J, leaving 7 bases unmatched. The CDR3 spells CASSLSSGALYNEQFF. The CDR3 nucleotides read TGTGCCAGCAGCTTATCAAGCGGGGCACTCTACAATGAGCAGTTCTTC.

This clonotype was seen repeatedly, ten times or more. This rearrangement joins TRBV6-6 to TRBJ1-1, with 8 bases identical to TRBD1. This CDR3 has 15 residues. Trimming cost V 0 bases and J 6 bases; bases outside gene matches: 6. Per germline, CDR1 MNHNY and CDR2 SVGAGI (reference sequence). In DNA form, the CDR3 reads TGTGCCAGCAGTTACTCGAAGGGACAGGTCGCTGAAGCTTTCTTT. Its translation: CASSYSKGQVAEAFF.

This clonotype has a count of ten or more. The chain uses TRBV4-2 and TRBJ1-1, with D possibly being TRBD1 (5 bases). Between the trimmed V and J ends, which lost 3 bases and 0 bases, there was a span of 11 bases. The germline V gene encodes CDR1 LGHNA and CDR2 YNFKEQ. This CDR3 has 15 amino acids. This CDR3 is CASSQETALNTEAFF. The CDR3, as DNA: TGTGCCAGCAGCCAGGAGACAGCCCTGAACACTGAAGCTTTCTTT.

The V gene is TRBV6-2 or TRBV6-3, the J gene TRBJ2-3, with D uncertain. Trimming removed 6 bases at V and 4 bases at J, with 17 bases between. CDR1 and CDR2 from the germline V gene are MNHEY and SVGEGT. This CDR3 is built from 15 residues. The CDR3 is CASRLLTLRADTQYF. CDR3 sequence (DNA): TGTGCCAGCAGACTCCTGACCCTCCGCGCAGATACGCAGTATTTT.